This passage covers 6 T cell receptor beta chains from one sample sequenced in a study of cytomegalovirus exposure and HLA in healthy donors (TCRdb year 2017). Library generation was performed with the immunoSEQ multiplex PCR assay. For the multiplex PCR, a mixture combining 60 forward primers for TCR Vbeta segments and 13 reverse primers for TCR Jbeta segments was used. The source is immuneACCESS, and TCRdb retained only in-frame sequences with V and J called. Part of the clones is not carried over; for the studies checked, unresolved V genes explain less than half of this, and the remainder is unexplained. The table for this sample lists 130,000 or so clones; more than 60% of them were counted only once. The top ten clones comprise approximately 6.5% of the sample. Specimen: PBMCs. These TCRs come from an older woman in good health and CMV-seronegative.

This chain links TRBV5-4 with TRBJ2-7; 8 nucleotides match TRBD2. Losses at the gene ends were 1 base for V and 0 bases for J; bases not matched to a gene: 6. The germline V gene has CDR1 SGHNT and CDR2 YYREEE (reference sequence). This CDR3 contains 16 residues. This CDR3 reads CASSLTRGAPSYEQYF. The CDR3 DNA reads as TGTGCCAGCAGCTTGACGCGGGGGGCCCCCTCCTACGAGCAGTACTTC. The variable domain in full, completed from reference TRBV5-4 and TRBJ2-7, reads ETGVTQSPTHLIKTRGQQVTLRCSSQSGHNTVSWYQQALGQGPQFIFQYYREEENGRGNFPPRFSGLQFPNYSSELNVNALELDDSALYLCASSLTRGAPSYEQYFGPGTRLTVT.

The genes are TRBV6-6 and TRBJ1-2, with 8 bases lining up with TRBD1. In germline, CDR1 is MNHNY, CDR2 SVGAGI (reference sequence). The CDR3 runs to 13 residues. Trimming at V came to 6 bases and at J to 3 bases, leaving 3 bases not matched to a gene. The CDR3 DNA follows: TGTGCCAGCAGCCAGGGGGCCGACTATGGCTACACCTTC. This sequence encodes CASSQGADYGYTF.

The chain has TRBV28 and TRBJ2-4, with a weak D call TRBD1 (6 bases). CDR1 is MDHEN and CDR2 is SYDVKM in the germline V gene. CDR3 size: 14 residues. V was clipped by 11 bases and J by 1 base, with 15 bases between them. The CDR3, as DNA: TGTGCCGTCAACAGGGACCTGGCCAAAAACATTCAGTACTTC. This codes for CAVNRDLAKNIQYF.

DNA of the CDR3: TGTGCCAGTAGTATTGGGACAGGAAAAGGAGAGACCCAGTACTTC. Its protein product is CASSIGTGKGETQYF. The rearrangement uses TRBV19 and TRBJ2-5; 8 bases align to TRBD1. Per germline, CDR1 LNHDA and CDR2 SQIVND (reference sequence). J lost 4 bases, V lost 3 bases, and 7 bases had no gene match. This CDR3 has 15 residues.

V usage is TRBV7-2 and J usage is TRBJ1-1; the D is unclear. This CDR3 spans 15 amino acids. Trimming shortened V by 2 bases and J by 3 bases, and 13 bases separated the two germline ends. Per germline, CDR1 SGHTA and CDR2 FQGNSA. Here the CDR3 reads CASSLLGRGYTEAFF. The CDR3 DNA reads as TGTGCCAGCAGCTTACTCGGCCGCGGTTACACTGAAGCTTTCTTT.

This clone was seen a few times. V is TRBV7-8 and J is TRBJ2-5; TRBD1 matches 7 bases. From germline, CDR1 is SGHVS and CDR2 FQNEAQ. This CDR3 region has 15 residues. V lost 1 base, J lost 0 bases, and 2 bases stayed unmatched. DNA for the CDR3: TGTGCCAGCAGCTTAGGCGACAGGGACCAAGAGACCCAGTACTTC. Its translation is CASSLGDRDQETQYF.